Described below is a single TCR beta chain sequence and its context. Original methodology: For nucleated cells, counts were estimated from reference gene primer amplification. Only in-frame clones appear in the TCRdb table, and some are missing; sequencing was by immunoSEQ multiplex PCR. Clone size and the V and J calls come from that table; the DNA yielded D and trimming. This sample has about 190,000 clones, with around 80% found just once. The data stem from a study of blood T cell repertoires in COVID-19. Study overall: Spain, Italy and the United States supplied samples that represented acute and convalescent COVID-19. The analysed material was cDNA or gDNA that came from T cells, B-cell-depleted T cells, or PBMCs.

The V and J ends lost 2 bases and 4 bases, in that order; junction bases with no gene match: 3. The CDR3 totals 14 residues. Germline assignment: CDR1 MNHEY and CDR2 SVGAGI. The sequenced sample consisted of peripheral blood. The sequence was obtained from a human donor in a cohort sampled during active COVID-19. This chain links TRBV6-5 with TRBJ1-2; 8 nucleotides align to TRBD1. This chain's CDR3 is CASSYAGGSYGYTF. The CDR3, as DNA: TGTGCCAGCAGTTACGCAGGGGGCTCCTATGGCTACACCTTC.